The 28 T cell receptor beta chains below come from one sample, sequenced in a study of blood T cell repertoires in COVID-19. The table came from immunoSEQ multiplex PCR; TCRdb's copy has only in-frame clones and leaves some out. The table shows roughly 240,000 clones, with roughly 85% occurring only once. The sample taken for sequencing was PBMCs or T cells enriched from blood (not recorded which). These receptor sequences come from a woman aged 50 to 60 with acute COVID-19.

The CDR3, as DNA: TGTGCCAGCAGTGAATTTCGGGGCTACACCTTC. This gives the protein CASSEFRGYTF. The rearrangement links TRBV6-1 to TRBJ1-2; unclear D gene. Germline V gene lookup returns CDR1 MNHNS and CDR2 SASEGT. The CDR3 loop spans 11 amino acids. Deletions cut 2 bases from V and 8 bases from J, with 6 bases between.

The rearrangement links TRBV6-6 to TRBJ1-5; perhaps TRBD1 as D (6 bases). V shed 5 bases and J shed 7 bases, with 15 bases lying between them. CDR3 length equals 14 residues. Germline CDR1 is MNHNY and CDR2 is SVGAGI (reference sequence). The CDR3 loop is CASSTQDRQQPQHF. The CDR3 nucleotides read TGTGCCAGCAGTACACAAGACAGGCAGCAGCCCCAGCATTTT.

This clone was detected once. The CDR3 reads CASSPLLQGAQDGYTF. As DNA, the CDR3 is TGTGCCAGCTCACCACTATTACAGGGGGCGCAAGATGGCTACACCTTC. The chain has TRBV18 and TRBJ1-2; 9 nucleotides line up with TRBD1. This CDR3 spans 16 amino acids. V was pared by 1 base and J by 6 bases, with 9 bases of the junction left unmatched. Germline values: CDR1 KGHSH, CDR2 LQKENI.

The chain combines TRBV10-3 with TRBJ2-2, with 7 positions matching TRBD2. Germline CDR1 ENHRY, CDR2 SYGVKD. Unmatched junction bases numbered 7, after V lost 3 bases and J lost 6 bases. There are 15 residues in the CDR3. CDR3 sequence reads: CAISDLAGEAGELFF. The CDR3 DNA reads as TGTGCCATCAGTGATTTGGCGGGGGAGGCCGGGGAGCTGTTTTTT.

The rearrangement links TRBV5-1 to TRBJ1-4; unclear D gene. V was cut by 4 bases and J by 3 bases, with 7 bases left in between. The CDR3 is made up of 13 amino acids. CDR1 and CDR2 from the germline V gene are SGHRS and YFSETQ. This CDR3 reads CASSQSPNEKLFF. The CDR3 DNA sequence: TGCGCCAGCAGCCAGTCCCCTAATGAAAAACTGTTTTTT.

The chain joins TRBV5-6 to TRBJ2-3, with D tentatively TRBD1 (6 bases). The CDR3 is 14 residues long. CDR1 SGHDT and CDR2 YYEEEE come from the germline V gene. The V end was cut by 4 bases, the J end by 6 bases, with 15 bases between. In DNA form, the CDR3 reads TGTGCCAGCAGCCCTCGGGACATTTGGGATACGCAGTATTTT. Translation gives CASSPRDIWDTQYF. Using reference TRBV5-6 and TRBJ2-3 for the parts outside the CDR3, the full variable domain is DAGVTQSPTHLIKTRGQQVTLRCSPKSGHDTVSWYQQALGQGPQFIFQYYEEEERQRGNFPDRFSGHQFPNYSSELNVNALLLGDSALYLCASSPRDIWDTQYFGPGTRLTVL.

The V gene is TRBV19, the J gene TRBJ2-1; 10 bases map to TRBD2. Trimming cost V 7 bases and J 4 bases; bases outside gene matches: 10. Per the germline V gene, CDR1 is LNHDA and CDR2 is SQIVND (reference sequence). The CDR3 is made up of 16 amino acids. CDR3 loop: CASTLLAGASYNEQFF. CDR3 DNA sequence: TGTGCCAGTACCCTCCTAGCGGGGGCCAGTTACAATGAGCAGTTCTTC.

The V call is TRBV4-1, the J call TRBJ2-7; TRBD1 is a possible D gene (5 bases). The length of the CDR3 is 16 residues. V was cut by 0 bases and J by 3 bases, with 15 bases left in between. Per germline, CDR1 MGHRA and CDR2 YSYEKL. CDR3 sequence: CASSQDRDERGYEQYF. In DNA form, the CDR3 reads TGCGCCAGCAGCCAAGATCGTGACGAAAGGGGCTACGAGCAGTACTTC.

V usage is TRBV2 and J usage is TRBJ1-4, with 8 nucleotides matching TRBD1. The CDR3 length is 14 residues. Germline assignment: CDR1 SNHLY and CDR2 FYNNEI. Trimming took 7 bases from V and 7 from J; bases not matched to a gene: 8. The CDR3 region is CASKGRRGPEKLFF. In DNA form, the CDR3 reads TGTGCCAGCAAGGGACGCAGGGGGCCTGAAAAACTGTTTTTT.

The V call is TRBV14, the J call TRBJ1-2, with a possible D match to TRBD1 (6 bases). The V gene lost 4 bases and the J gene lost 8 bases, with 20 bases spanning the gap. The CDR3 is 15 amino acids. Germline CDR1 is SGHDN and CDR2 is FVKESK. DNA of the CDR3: TGTGCCAGCAGCCTCTCCGGTCGGCAGGGACAAGGCTACACCTTC. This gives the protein CASSLSGRQGQGYTF.

Here the CDR3 DNA reads TGTGCCAGCAGCGTAGGTGACGGGGGGAGGTACACCTTC. Protein sequence: CASSVGDGGRYTF. The V and J genes are TRBV9 and TRBJ1-2; possible D gene TRBD1, 5 bases. The CDR3 has 13 amino acids. Germline assignment: CDR1 SGDLS and CDR2 YYNGEE. V dropped 0 bases and J dropped 11 bases, with 14 bases sitting between them. The variable domain in full, with the rest retrieved from reference TRBV9 and TRBJ1-2, is DSGVTQTPKHLITATGQRVTLRCSPRSGDLSVYWYQQSLDQGLQFLIQYYNGEERAKGNILERFSAQQFPDLHSELNLSSLELGDSALYFCASSVGDGGRYTFGSGTRLTVV.

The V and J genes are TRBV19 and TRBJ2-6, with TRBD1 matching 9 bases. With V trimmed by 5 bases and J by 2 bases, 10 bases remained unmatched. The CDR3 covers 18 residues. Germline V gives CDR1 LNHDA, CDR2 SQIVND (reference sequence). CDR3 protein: CASSVQPGQGTGANVLTF. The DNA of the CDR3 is TGTGCCAGTAGTGTACAACCGGGACAGGGAACTGGGGCCAACGTCCTGACTTTC.

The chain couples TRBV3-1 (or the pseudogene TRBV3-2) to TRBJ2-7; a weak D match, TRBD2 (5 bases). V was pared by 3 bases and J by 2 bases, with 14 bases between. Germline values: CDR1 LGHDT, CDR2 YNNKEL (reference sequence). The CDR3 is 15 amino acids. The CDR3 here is CASSHPTEAPYEQYF. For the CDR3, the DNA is TGTGCCAGCAGCCATCCGACGGAGGCCCCCTACGAGCAGTACTTC.

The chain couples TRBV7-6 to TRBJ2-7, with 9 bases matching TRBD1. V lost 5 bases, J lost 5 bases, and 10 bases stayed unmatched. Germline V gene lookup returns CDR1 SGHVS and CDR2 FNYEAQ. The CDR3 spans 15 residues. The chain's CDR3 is CASSKGQGLDNEQYF. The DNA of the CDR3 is TGTGCCAGCAGCAAGGGACAGGGCCTAGACAACGAGCAGTACTTC.

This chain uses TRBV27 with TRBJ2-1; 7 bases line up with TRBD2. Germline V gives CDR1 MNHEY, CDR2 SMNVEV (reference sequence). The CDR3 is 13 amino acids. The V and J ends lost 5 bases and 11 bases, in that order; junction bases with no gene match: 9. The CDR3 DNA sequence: TGTGCCAGCAGTCCCGCCCAGGGAGGGAAGCAGTTCTTC. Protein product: CASSPAQGGKQFF.

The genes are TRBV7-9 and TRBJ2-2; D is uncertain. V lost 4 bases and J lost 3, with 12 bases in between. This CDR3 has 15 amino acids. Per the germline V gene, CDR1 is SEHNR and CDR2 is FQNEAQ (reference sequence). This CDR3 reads CASSYGGLDTGELFF. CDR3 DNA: TGTGCCAGCAGCTACGGCGGTTTGGACACCGGGGAGCTGTTTTTT.

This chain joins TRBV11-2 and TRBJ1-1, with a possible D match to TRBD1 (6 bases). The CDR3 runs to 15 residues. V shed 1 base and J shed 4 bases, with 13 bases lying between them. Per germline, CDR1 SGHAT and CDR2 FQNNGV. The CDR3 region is CASSLGWTEGTEAFF. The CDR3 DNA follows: TGTGCCAGCAGCTTAGGCTGGACAGAGGGCACTGAAGCTTTCTTT.

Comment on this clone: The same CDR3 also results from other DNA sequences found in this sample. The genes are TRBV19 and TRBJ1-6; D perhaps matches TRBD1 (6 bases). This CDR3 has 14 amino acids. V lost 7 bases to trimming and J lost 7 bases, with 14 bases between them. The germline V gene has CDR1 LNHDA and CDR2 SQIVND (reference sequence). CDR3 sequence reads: CASTPTGHNSPLHF. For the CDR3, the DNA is TGTGCCAGTACCCCCACGGGACACAATTCACCCCTCCACTTT.

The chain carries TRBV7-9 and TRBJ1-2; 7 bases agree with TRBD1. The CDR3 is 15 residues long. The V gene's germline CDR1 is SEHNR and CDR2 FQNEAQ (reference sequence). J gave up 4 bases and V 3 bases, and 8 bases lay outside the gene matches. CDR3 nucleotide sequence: TGTGCCAGCAGCTTGGGACAGCCTCTGGGCTATGGCTACACCTTC. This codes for CASSLGQPLGYGYTF.

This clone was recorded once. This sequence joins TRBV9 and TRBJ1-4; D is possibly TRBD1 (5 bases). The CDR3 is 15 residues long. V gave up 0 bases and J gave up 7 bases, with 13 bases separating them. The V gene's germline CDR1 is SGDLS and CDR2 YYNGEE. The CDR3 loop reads CASSVEAGRSEKLFF. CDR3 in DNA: TGTGCCAGCAGCGTAGAGGCAGGGAGGAGTGAAAAACTGTTTTTT.

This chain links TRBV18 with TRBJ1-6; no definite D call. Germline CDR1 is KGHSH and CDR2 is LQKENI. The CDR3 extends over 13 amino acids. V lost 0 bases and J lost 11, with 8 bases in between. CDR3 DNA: TGTGCCAGCTCACCACCGGGAGGAACACCCCTCCACTTT. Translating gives CASSPPGGTPLHF. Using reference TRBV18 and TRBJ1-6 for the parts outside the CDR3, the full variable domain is NAGVMQNPRHLVRRRGQEARLRCSPMKGHSHVYWYRQLPEEGLKFMVYLQKENIIDESGMPKERFSAEFPKEGPSILRIQQVVRGDSAAYFCASSPPGGTPLHFGNGTRLTVT.

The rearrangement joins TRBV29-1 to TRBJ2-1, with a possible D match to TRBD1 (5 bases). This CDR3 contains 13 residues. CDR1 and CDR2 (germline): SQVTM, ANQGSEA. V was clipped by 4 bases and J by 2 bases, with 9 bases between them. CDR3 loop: CSVGQTTYNEQFF. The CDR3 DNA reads TGCAGCGTTGGACAGACGACCTACAATGAGCAGTTCTTC.

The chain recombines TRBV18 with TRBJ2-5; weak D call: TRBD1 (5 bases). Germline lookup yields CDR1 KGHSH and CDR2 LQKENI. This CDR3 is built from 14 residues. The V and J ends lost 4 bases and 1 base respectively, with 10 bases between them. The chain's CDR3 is CASSRRQIQETQYF. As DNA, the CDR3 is TGTGCCAGCTCACGCCGACAGATCCAAGAGACCCAGTACTTC.

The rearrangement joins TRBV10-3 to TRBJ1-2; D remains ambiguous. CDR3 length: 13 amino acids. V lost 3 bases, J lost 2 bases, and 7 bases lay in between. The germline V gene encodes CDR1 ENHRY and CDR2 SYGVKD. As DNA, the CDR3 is TGTGCCATCAGTGAATCCGGGAACTATGGCTACACCTTC. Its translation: CAISESGNYGYTF.

The CDR3 loop is CASRTGSEQYF. DNA for the CDR3: TGCGCCAGCAGGACAGGGAGCGAGCAGTACTTC. The rearrangement joins TRBV5-1 to TRBJ2-7, with TRBD1 matching 7 bases. V was clipped by 5 bases and J by 6 bases; unmatched bases: 2. Per germline, CDR1 SGHRS and CDR2 YFSETQ. The CDR3 has 11 residues.

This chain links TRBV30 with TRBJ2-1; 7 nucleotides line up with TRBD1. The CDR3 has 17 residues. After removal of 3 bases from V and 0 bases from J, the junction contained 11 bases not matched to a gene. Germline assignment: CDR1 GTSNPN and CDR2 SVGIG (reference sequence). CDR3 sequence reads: CAWSARPGQISYNEQFF. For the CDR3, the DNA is TGTGCCTGGAGCGCCCGCCCGGGACAGATCTCCTACAATGAGCAGTTCTTC.

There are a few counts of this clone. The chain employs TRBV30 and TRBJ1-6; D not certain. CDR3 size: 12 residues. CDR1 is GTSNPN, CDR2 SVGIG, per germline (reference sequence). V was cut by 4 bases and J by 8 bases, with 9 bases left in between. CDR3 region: CAWKSPDSPLHF. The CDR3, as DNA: TGTGCCTGGAAAAGTCCGGATTCACCCCTCCACTTT.

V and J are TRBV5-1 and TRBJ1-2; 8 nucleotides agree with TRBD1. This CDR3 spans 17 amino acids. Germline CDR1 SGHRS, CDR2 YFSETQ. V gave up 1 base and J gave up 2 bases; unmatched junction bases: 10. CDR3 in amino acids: CASSLSPPRGPNYGYTF. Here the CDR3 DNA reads TGCGCCAGCAGCTTGTCCCCCCCCAGGGGGCCGAACTATGGCTACACCTTC.